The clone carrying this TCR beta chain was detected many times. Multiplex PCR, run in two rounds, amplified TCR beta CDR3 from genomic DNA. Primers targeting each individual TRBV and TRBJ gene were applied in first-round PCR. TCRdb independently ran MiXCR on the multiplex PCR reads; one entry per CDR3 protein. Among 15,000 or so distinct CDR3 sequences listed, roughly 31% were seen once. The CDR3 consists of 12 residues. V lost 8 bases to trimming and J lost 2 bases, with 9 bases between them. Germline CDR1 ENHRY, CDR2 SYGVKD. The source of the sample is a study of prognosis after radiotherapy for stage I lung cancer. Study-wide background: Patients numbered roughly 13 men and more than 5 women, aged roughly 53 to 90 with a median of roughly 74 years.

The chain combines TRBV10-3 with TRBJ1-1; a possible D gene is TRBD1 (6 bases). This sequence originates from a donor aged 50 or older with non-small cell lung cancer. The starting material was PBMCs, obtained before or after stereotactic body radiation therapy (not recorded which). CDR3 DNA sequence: TGTGCCATCCGGACAGAAAACACTGAAGCTTTCTTT. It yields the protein CAIRTENTEAFF.